Shown below are 9 T cell receptor beta chains from a single sample sequenced in a study of Tregs in tolerant kidney transplant recipients. Mixed chimerism was transient after nonmyeloablative marrow transplants from related graft donors. Profiling relied on immunoSEQ multiplex PCR, and the TCRdb table lists in-frame clones only, not all of them. The table has tens of thousands of clones, over 75% seen once. Sequenced here: CD4+ T cells from blood (PBMCs), sampled 6 months after the transplant. The receptors were gathered from a human patient who received a combined kidney and bone marrow transplant. Some T cells may have originated in the graft donor.

The chain couples TRBV4-1 to TRBJ2-7; a weak D match, TRBD1 (6 bases). There are 16 residues in the CDR3. V lost 1 base to trimming and J lost 0 bases, with 13 bases between them. The germline V gene has CDR1 MGHRA and CDR2 YSYEKL. The CDR3 DNA reads TGCGCCAGCAGCCAAGGGCCGCAGGGGTACTCCTACGAGCAGTACTTC. It specifies CASSQGPQGYSYEQYF.

The chain joins TRBV6-1 to TRBJ2-7; 7 positions match TRBD1. The V gene end was trimmed by 6 bases and the J gene end by 2 bases; junction bases not matched to a gene: 4. Germline V CDR1 and CDR2: MNHNS, SASEGT. This CDR3 spans 13 amino acids. The CDR3 DNA reads as TGTGCCAGCAGCCGGGACAGCACCTACGAGCAGTACTTC. Translation: CASSRDSTYEQYF.

The J gene is TRBJ2-5, the V gene TRBV7-3; possibly TRBD1 for D (6 bases). V was clipped by 0 bases and J by 7 bases, with 15 bases between them. The CDR3 has 15 amino acids. Germline V gene lookup returns CDR1 SGHTA and CDR2 FQGTGA. Written as DNA, the CDR3 is TGTGCCAGCAGCTTAACGGGACAACCCTTAGGGACCCAGTACTTC. Its translation is CASSLTGQPLGTQYF.

V is TRBV4-1 and J is TRBJ1-5; a possible D gene is TRBD1 (5 bases). V was pared by 1 base and J by 0 bases, with 10 bases between. The CDR3 loop spans 16 amino acids. Germline V gene lookup returns CDR1 MGHRA and CDR2 YSYEKL. The CDR3: CASSQGREPSNQPQHF. Here the CDR3 DNA reads TGCGCCAGCAGCCAAGGCAGGGAACCTAGCAATCAGCCCCAGCATTTT.

This chain uses TRBV7-9 with TRBJ1-4; D not resolved. The germline V gene has CDR1 SEHNR and CDR2 FQNEAQ (reference sequence). V gave up 3 bases and J gave up 8 bases, with 7 bases separating them. The CDR3 extends over 12 amino acids. CDR3 sequence: CASSFSGEKLFF. Here the CDR3 DNA reads TGTGCCAGCAGCTTTTCCGGGGAAAAACTGTTTTTT.

This clone was seen once. The chain combines TRBV7-7 with TRBJ2-5, with 11 bases identical to TRBD2. J was trimmed by 5 bases and V by 6 bases; bases with no gene match: 8. The CDR3 loop spans 15 amino acids. Per germline, CDR1 SSHAT and CDR2 FNYEAQ (reference sequence). The CDR3 nucleotides read TGTGCCAGCAGTCCTCGACTAGCGGGAAGGGAGACCCAGTACTTC. Protein: CASSPRLAGRETQYF. Based on the CDR3 plus reference TRBV7-7 and TRBJ2-5, the full variable domain is GAGVSQSPRYKVTKRGQDVTLRCDPISSHATLYWYQQALGQGPEFLTYFNYEAQPDKSGLPSDRFSAERPEGSISTLTIQRTEQRDSAMYRCASSPRLAGRETQYFGPGTRLLVL.

The chain couples TRBV19 to TRBJ1-2; 12 bases are a match to TRBD1. V was clipped by 7 bases and J by 7 bases; unmatched bases: 4. Germline-derived CDR1 and CDR2 are LNHDA and SQIVND (reference sequence). This CDR3 comprises 13 residues. The chain's CDR3 is CASIAGQGAGYTF. DNA for the CDR3: TGTGCCAGTATCGCGGGACAGGGGGCTGGCTACACCTTC.

V and J are TRBV7-2 and TRBJ2-1; no definite D call. The CDR3 runs to 13 residues. Looked up from germline, CDR1 is SGHTA and CDR2 is FQGNSA. The ends were cut back, 3 bases at V and 4 bases at J, with 7 bases in the middle. This chain's CDR3 is CASSFYGYNEQFF. The CDR3 DNA reads as TGTGCCAGCAGCTTTTACGGGTACAATGAGCAGTTCTTC.

This chain uses TRBV7-2 with TRBJ2-7, with 8 bases that match TRBD2. The germline V gene encodes CDR1 SGHTA and CDR2 FQGNSA. V lost 1 base and J lost 3; bases outside the gene matches: 2. The CDR3 consists of 14 residues. CDR3 loop: CASSLVAGGYEQYF. CDR3 sequence (DNA): TGTGCCAGCAGCTTAGTTGCGGGGGGCTACGAGCAGTACTTC.